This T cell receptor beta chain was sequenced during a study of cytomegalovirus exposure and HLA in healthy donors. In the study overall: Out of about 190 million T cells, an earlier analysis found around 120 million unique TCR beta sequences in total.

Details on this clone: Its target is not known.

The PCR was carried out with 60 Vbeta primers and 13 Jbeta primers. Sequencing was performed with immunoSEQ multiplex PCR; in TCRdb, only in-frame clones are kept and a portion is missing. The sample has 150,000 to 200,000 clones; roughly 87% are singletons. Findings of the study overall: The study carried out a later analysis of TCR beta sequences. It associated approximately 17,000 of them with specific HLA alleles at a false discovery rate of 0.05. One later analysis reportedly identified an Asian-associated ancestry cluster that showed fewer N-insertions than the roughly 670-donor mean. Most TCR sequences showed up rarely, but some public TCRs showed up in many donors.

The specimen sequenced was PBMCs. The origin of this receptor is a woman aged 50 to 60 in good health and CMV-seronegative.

CDR3 loop: CAWSVLYPGELFF. The CDR3, as DNA: TGTGCCTGGAGTGTACTTTATCCCGGGGAGCTGTTTTTT. The genes are TRBV30 and TRBJ2-2; D uncertain. CDR3 length: 13 amino acids. The V end was cut by 0 bases, the J end by 6 bases, with 8 bases between. From germline, CDR1 is GTSNPN and CDR2 SVGIG (reference sequence). Combining the CDR3 with reference TRBV30 and TRBJ2-2 gives the whole variable domain SQTIHQWPATLVQPVGSPLSLECTVEGTSNPNLYWYRQAAGRGLQLLFYSVGIGQISSEVPQNLSASRPQDRQFILSSKKLLLSDSGFYLCAWSVLYPGELFFGEGSRLTVL.